This T cell receptor beta chain was profiled in a study of shared clonotypes between healthy human individuals (dated by TCRdb to the early 2020s). The study in broad terms: A few men and two women, aged 18 to 49 years, made up the cohort. For each donor, CD4 naive and CD4 memory were each run on three plates, CD8 naive on two plates, and CD8 memory on one plate. To increase sequencing depth and limit assay-specific biases, different laboratories used diverse techniques to prepare libraries and sequence TCR repertoires. Leukapheresis yielded between about 0.94 and 8.9 billion PBMCs per donor. To estimate repertoire size and how much clonotype sharing occurs between individuals, the study deeply sequenced the blood TCR repertoires of a handful of healthy adults. On the study overall, not on this receptor specifically: Larger estimated clonotype richness was generally found for naive subsets than for memory subsets. Incomplete sequencing was indicated by rarefaction of sorted-subset datasets, despite the large sequencing depth. Based on pairwise subsampling, the degree of clonotype sharing among donors was expected to be affected by sequencing depth. Sampling was restricted to blood, and TCR repertoires in tissues likely differ from the TCR repertoires found in blood. Clonotypes shared by all four sorted-subset donors showed higher generation probabilities than non-shared clonotypes. When four donors were compared, the shared fraction of clonotypes was about 5% for naive CD4, about 4% for naive CD8, 2.3% for memory CD4, and around 0.4% for memory CD8. The small number of donors limited the genetic and exposure-history diversity represented.

Using the deep immunoSEQ assay, multiplex PCR amplified TCR CDR3 regions from genomic DNA. Extracted genomic DNA from each cell subset was spread evenly across all wells of several immunoSEQ 96-well plates, with each plate serving as a replicate. For sorted subsets, 150 to 250 ng of genomic DNA, equivalent to 25,000 to 35,000 T cell genomes, went into each replicate PCR. Purified libraries were measured with a Qubit 3.0 fluorometer, size-checked on a Bioanalyzer 2100, and measured again with the KAPA Library Quantification kit. Every immunoSEQ 96-well plate was sequenced on a separate single-read 150-cycle Illumina NextSeq 550 flow cell. The study's processing was this. Because only junctional sequences without quality scores were contained in the immunoSEQ output, filtering matching that applied to full-length reads could not be performed. To assign V/J genes and CDR3, sequences were annotated using PyIR, a Python wrapper for IgBLAST v1.9, with IMGT germline references. Reads were removed for weak V/J assignments (E-value above 1e-6), missing CDR3, stop codons, out-of-frame junctions, or ambiguous translated residues. V3J clonotypes were defined as sequences sharing an identical inferred V gene, J gene, and CDR3 amino acid sequence. The percentage overlap between two repertoires was calculated by dividing the number of shared unique clonotypes by the size of the smaller repertoire. Three approaches were used to assess repertoire richness: RTK rarefaction, the Chao1 estimator, and Recon v2.1 estimates of unobserved clonotypes. OLGA was used to compute generation probabilities for all TCRbeta clonotypes that the gDNA method yielded from a handful of donors. As stored in TCRdb, this immuneACCESS dataset retains in-frame rearrangements with V and J assigned. A fraction of the clones does not appear; measured against another copy, unresolved V genes explain less than half of the discrepancy, and the remainder lacks a known reason. Clone size and the V and J calls come from that table; the DNA yielded D and trimming. This sample gives 1.5 million to 2.5 million clones in total; about 95% of them show up just once. Jointly, the top ten make up 1.2% of the sample.

CD8 naive samples consisted of CD45RO-negative cells that were positively selected for CCR7, yielding a CD45RA+CCR7+ population without TemRA cells. The donors were healthy, HIV-negative adults with no recently reported acute infections or vaccinations. Every donor was a Caucasian adult residing in Nashville, Tennessee, USA. Blood was obtained by leukapheresis, after which PBMCs were separated by Ficoll-Histopaque density gradient centrifugation and cryopreserved in liquid nitrogen vapor phase. Analytical flow cytometry was used to check the purity and quantity of every magnetically sorted T cell population. Genomic DNA was isolated from every sorted fraction and measured by UV absorbance on a Nanodrop 2000c. With respect to this clone: It lacks a known antigen. No per-base quality is available; no much larger clone lies one base away.

From cysteine to phenylalanine, the CDR3 is 14 amino acids long. The CDR3 DNA has 42 bases and is translated from base 1. The trim is 4 bases for V and 4 bases for J, with a gap of 13 bases between the germline ends. The germline V gene supplies CDR1 SGHTA and CDR2 FQGNSA. The receptor was derived from a man younger than 35 in good health. The specimen sequenced was naive CD8+ T cells sorted from blood. The cell subset or site label on this specimen signifies: CD45RA+CCR7+. The chain links TRBV7-2 with TRBJ2-5, with the identity of the D gene unclear. Here is the DNA: TGTGCCAGCAGCTGGTTGGTGTACGGAGAGACCCAGTACTTC. Its product reads: CASSWLVYGETQYF.